This TCR beta chain was captured in a study of cytomegalovirus exposure and HLA in healthy donors. This PCR relied on a set of 60 Vbeta primers and 13 Jbeta primers. Only in-frame clones appear in the TCRdb table, and some are missing; sequencing was by immunoSEQ multiplex PCR. The table lists more than 130,000 clones, about four fifths of them singletons. Germline loops: CDR1 MDHEN, CDR2 SYDVKM. The germline V and J ends were trimmed by 7 bases and 4 bases, with 11 bases remaining between them. The CDR3 runs 13 residues. The receptor was derived from a young man in good health and CMV-seronegative. The rearrangement joins TRBV28 to TRBJ2-1; D is ambiguous. The sequenced sample was PBMCs. CDR3 in amino acids: CASTLGEYNEQFF. CDR3 in DNA: TGTGCCAGCACCCTGGGCGAGTACAATGAGCAGTTCTTC.